One and the same sample provided the 12 T cell receptor beta chains below, sequenced in a study of T cell changes during pregnancy in multiple sclerosis. Here immunoSEQ multiplex PCR was the method, and the copy in TCRdb shows in-frame clones only, minus some. The sample lists tens of thousands of clones; roughly 87% were seen once. Sequenced here: CD8+ T cells from peripheral blood mononuclear cells, sampled before pregnancy. The receptors originated from a female donor with multiple sclerosis, enrolled in a pregnancy study.

This clone was detected once. This chain uses TRBV9 with TRBJ2-5, with D possibly matching TRBD2 (6 bases). The CDR3 is made up of 12 amino acids. V was pared by 3 bases and J by 3 bases, with 6 bases between. CDR1 is SGDLS and CDR2 is YYNGEE in the germline V gene. For the CDR3, the DNA is TGTGCCAGCAGCGGGGGGGAAGAGACCCAGTACTTC. Amino acids: CASSGGEETQYF.

The genes are TRBV6-5 and TRBJ2-5; the match to TRBD1 covers 7 bases. The V segment lost 5 bases and the J segment 5 bases; nucleotides outside the gene matches: 8. CDR1 and CDR2 from the germline V gene are MNHEY and SVGAGI. CDR3 length equals 14 residues. DNA for the CDR3: TGTGCCAGCAGTATTGACAGGGTCGGTGAGACCCAGTACTTC. Residues: CASSIDRVGETQYF.

This chain links TRBV7-9 with TRBJ2-7; maybe TRBD2 (7 bases). Trimming pared 3 bases from V and 0 bases from J, leaving 12 bases between. This CDR3 contains 15 residues. Germline-derived CDR1 and CDR2 are SEHNR and FQNEAQ (reference sequence). CDR3 in DNA: TGTGCCAGCAGCTTCGGGGGCGGGAGCTCCTACGAGCAGTACTTC. This sequence encodes CASSFGGGSSYEQYF.

V usage is TRBV10-1 and J usage is TRBJ1-5; D ambiguous. The CDR3 is made up of 14 amino acids. The germline gives CDR1 WNHNN, CDR2 SYGVQD (reference sequence). V was clipped by 5 bases and J by 5 bases, with 13 bases between them. CDR3: CASSRREGYQPQHF. CDR3 bases: TGCGCCAGCAGTCGAAGAGAGGGCTATCAGCCCCAGCATTTT.

The chain links TRBV4-3 to TRBJ1-4; weak D call: TRBD1 (5 bases). Germline CDR1 is LGHNA and CDR2 is YSLEER. The ends were cut back, 4 bases at V and 7 bases at J, with 16 bases in the middle. The CDR3 loop spans 15 amino acids. CDR3 loop: CASSPSGLRGEKLFF. In DNA, the CDR3 is TGCGCCAGCAGCCCCTCTGGGCTTAGGGGTGAAAAACTGTTTTTT.

The rearrangement joins TRBV19 to TRBJ1-1, with TRBD1 matching over 7 bases. CDR3 length: 15 amino acids. Looked up from germline, CDR1 is LNHDA and CDR2 is SQIVND (reference sequence). The V segment lost 0 bases and the J segment 4 bases; nucleotides outside the gene matches: 5. CDR3: CASSIEGDRSTEAFF. The CDR3 nucleotides are TGTGCCAGTAGTATAGAGGGGGACAGATCCACTGAAGCTTTCTTT.

The chain has TRBV5-5 and TRBJ1-1; D not resolved. V was cut by 2 bases and J by 3 bases, with 5 bases left in between. Looked up from germline, CDR1 is SGHKS and CDR2 is YYEKEE (reference sequence). The CDR3 loop spans 12 amino acids. CDR3 DNA: TGTGCCAGCAGCTTCTCCGACACTGAAGCTTTCTTT. Translating it yields CASSFSDTEAFF.

V is TRBV11-2 and J is TRBJ2-5; TRBD2 matches 14 bases. There are 17 residues in the CDR3. J lost 1 base, V lost 5 bases, and 6 bases had no gene match. Germline V gene sequence: CDR1 SGHAT, CDR2 FQNNGV. The CDR3 protein is CASSALTSGGAQETQYF. For the CDR3, the DNA is TGTGCCAGCAGCGCTCTGACTAGCGGGGGGGCCCAAGAGACCCAGTACTTC.

The V and J genes are TRBV18 and TRBJ2-1; 13 nucleotides line up with TRBD2. J was trimmed by 2 bases and V by 5 bases; bases with no gene match: 0. The CDR3 extends over 15 amino acids. CDR1 KGHSH and CDR2 LQKENI come from the germline V gene. CDR3: CASSTSGGAYNEQFF. The CDR3 DNA sequence: TGTGCCAGCTCAACTAGCGGGGGGGCCTACAATGAGCAGTTCTTC.

The chain recombines TRBV6-4 with TRBJ2-1; TRBD2 matches 11 bases. Germline trimming cut 0 bases from V and 8 bases from J; bases unmatched to any gene: 3. The CDR3 runs to 15 residues. Germline CDR1 reads MRHNA; CDR2 reads SNTAGT. The CDR3 spells CASSDSSGGADEQFF. The CDR3 region has the DNA TGTGCCAGCAGTGACTCTAGCGGGGGGGCCGATGAGCAGTTCTTC.

The chain joins TRBV7-9 to TRBJ2-7; 10 nucleotides match TRBD1. V dropped 5 bases and J dropped 5; count of bases not matched to a gene: 6. This CDR3 region has 14 residues. Germline V gene lookup returns CDR1 SEHNR and CDR2 FQNEAQ (reference sequence). The CDR3 loop reads CASSPGTGEDEQYF. CDR3 in DNA: TGTGCCAGCAGCCCCGGGACAGGGGAAGACGAGCAGTACTTC.

J is TRBJ1-1 and V is TRBV4-3; D perhaps matches TRBD1 (5 bases). The ends were cut back, 0 bases at V and 3 bases at J, with 17 bases in the middle. Germline CDR1 is LGHNA and CDR2 is YSLEER. This CDR3 has 17 amino acids. As DNA, the CDR3 is TGCGCCAGCAGCCAAGAGGTTTCCCTGATAGGGGACACTGAAGCTTTCTTT. It codes for CASSQEVSLIGDTEAFF.